This T cell receptor beta chain was sequenced for a study of T cells in Graves' hyperthyroidism and ophthalmopathy. In its sample, this clonotype was seen many times. Its antigen is undetermined. CDR3 length: 13 residues. V was cut by 0 bases and J by 6 bases, with 9 bases left in between. The germline V gene encodes CDR1 SGHTA and CDR2 FQGNSA. The study enrolled patients aged 18 to 65 with newly diagnosed hyperthyroidism of under 2 months' duration. Researchers took RNA transcripts and amplified the TCR beta CDR3 regions from them. First-round RT-PCR with HTBI primers amplified the TCR CDR3 region. TCRdb analysed the multiplex PCR reads with MiXCR anew, one entry per CDR3 protein. This sample has about 400,000 distinct CDR3 sequences, with roughly 13% found just once. General study points: Most expanded thyroid clonotypes above 0.001 recurred in blood.

The V call is TRBV7-2, the J call TRBJ2-7; D unclear. Material for sequencing was blood. This clonotype originated in a woman under 30 with Graves' hyperthyroidism. CDR3 protein: CASSLALSLEQYF. CDR3 DNA: TGTGCCAGCAGCTTAGCACTCTCTCTCGAGCAGTACTTC.